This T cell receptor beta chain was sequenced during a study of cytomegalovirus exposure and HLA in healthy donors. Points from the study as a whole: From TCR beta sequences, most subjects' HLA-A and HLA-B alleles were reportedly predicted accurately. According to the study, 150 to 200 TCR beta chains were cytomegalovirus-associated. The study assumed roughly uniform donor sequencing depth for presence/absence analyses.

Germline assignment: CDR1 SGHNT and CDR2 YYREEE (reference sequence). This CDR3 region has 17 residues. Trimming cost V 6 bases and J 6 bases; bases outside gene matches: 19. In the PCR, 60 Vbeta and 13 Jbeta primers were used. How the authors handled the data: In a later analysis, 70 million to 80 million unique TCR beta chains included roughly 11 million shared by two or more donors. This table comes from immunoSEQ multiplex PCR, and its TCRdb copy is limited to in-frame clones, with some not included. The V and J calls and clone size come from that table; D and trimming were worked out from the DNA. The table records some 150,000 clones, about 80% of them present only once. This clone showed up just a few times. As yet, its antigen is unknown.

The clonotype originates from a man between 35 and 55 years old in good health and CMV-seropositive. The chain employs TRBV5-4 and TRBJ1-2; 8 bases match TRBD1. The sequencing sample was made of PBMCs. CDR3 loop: CASMKPGVGAGGNGYTF. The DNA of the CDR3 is TGTGCCAGCATGAAACCCGGGGTAGGGGCAGGGGGCAATGGCTACACCTTC.